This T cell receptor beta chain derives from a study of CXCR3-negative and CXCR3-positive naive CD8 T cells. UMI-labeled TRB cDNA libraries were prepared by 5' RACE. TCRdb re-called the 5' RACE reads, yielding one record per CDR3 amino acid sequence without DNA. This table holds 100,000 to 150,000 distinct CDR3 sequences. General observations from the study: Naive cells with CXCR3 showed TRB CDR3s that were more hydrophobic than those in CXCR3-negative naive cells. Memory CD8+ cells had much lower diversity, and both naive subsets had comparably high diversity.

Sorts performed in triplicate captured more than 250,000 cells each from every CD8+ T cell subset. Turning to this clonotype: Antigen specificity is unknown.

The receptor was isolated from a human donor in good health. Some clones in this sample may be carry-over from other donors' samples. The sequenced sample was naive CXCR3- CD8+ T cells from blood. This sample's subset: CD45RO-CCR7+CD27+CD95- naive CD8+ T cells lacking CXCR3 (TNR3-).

CDR3 protein: CSARDPPGSGPTGELFF. The V and J genes are TRBV20-1 and TRBJ2-2; TCRdb's D call, TRBD2, is unchecked because there is no DNA. The CDR3 loop spans 17 amino acids. In germline, CDR1 is DFQATT, CDR2 SNEGSKA (reference sequence).